This is a list of T cell receptor beta chains from one sample in a study of monozygotic twins with inflammatory bowel disease. TCRdb re-called the 5' RACE reads and gives one entry per CDR3 protein, without DNA. The sample table includes approximately 400,000 distinct CDR3 sequences. Input material: blood. These receptors were obtained from a human donor with ulcerative colitis or Crohn's disease, or a healthy co-twin of an affected twin (not recorded which). The CDR3 runs from the conserved cysteine through the conserved F or W.

j_call: TRBJ2-3; v_call: TRBV6-4; cdr3_aa: CASSALGGTDTQYF
j_call: TRBJ2-1; v_call: TRBV11-2; cdr3_aa: CASTFSGGEYNEQFF
j_call: TRBJ1-2; v_call: TRBV30; cdr3_aa: CAWSVRWELGGYTF
j_call: TRBJ2-7; v_call: TRBV28; cdr3_aa: CASTNPYEQYF
j_call: TRBJ1-5; v_call: TRBV7-2; cdr3_aa: CASSLRGGSQPQHF
j_call: TRBJ1-2; v_call: TRBV7-2; cdr3_aa: CASSRDGAYGYTF
j_call: TRBJ2-7; v_call: TRBV10-3; cdr3_aa: CAISDLYEQYF
j_call: TRBJ1-2; v_call: TRBV5-5; cdr3_aa: CASTDRPGGYTF
j_call: TRBJ1-2; v_call: TRBV20-1; cdr3_aa: CSARVSGTGPGYTF
j_call: TRBJ2-2; v_call: TRBV4-3; cdr3_aa: CASSPFGRGEGTGELFF
j_call: TRBJ2-7; v_call: TRBV20-1; cdr3_aa: CSAFRGGEQYF
j_call: TRBJ1-4; v_call: TRBV10-3; cdr3_aa: CAISESRAANEKLFF
j_call: TRBJ1-1; v_call: TRBV5-4; cdr3_aa: CASSLLMFGTGTVGKAFF
j_call: TRBJ2-2; v_call: TRBV30; cdr3_aa: CAWSRGTGELFF
j_call: TRBJ1-5; v_call: TRBV10-3; cdr3_aa: CAISGTGNQPQHF
j_call: TRBJ2-7; v_call: TRBV28; cdr3_aa: CASSIGGSGTLRYEQYF
j_call: TRBJ2-1; v_call: TRBV5-1; cdr3_aa: CASSSPGRTSGTNEQFF
j_call: TRBJ1-1; v_call: TRBV7-6; cdr3_aa: CASSLGPPNTEAFF
j_call: TRBJ2-1; v_call: TRBV29-1; cdr3_aa: CSGSELNEQFF
j_call: TRBJ1-3; v_call: TRBV18; cdr3_aa: CASSPPGASGNTIYF
j_call: TRBJ2-2; v_call: TRBV5-1; cdr3_aa: CASSSLSGTGELFF
j_call: TRBJ2-7; v_call: TRBV7-8; cdr3_aa: CASSPEGGRSSYEQYF
j_call: TRBJ2-5; v_call: TRBV20-1; cdr3_aa: CSAPTGSKETQYF
j_call: TRBJ2-5; v_call: TRBV11-2; cdr3_aa: CASSLAGTVNQETQYF
j_call: TRBJ1-1; v_call: TRBV10-3; cdr3_aa: CAISQGRLNTKAFF
j_call: TRBJ2-1; v_call: TRBV6-6; cdr3_aa: CASIPSPRNEQFF
j_call: TRBJ2-2; v_call: TRBV6-2/TRBV6-3; cdr3_aa: CASNPTGNTGELFF
j_call: TRBJ2-7; v_call: TRBV20-1; cdr3_aa: CSARDGGSSGRSSYEQYF
j_call: TRBJ1-2; v_call: TRBV12-3/TRBV12-4; cdr3_aa: CASSSSMTAYSFGYTF
j_call: TRBJ1-2; v_call: TRBV6-1; cdr3_aa: CASSTGTANYGNTF
j_call: TRBJ2-3; v_call: TRBV27; cdr3_aa: CASSLGDRGTDTQYF
j_call: TRBJ1-2; v_call: TRBV29-1; cdr3_aa: CSVGQRTSLSIGYTF
j_call: TRBJ1-1; v_call: TRBV7-9; cdr3_aa: CASSFIPYGTEAFF
j_call: TRBJ2-2; v_call: TRBV12-3/TRBV12-4; cdr3_aa: CASSPWEVTGELFF
j_call: TRBJ1-2; v_call: TRBV28; cdr3_aa: CASINSGGGGYTF
j_call: TRBJ2-6; v_call: TRBV12-3/TRBV12-4; cdr3_aa: CASSRFPSGANVLTF
j_call: TRBJ2-5; v_call: TRBV2; cdr3_aa: CASSPANAQETQYF
j_call: TRBJ1-1; v_call: TRBV15; cdr3_aa: CATSRGGGNTEAFF
j_call: TRBJ2-1; v_call: TRBV5-1; cdr3_aa: CASSLPAGNYNEQFF
j_call: TRBJ2-1; v_call: TRBV29-1; cdr3_aa: CSVEPASSYNEQFF
j_call: TRBJ1-6; v_call: TRBV20-1; cdr3_aa: CSASPRGAADSPLHF
j_call: TRBJ1-1; v_call: TRBV3-1; cdr3_aa: CASSPRVYTEAFF
j_call: TRBJ2-3; v_call: TRBV20-1; cdr3_aa: CSARAQGATQYF
j_call: TRBJ1-6; v_call: TRBV7-9; cdr3_aa: CASSPRGDSPLHF
j_call: TRBJ2-1; v_call: TRBV5-4; cdr3_aa: CASSLATDNEQFF
j_call: TRBJ1-6; v_call: TRBV30; cdr3_aa: CAWSLRDTYNSPLHF
j_call: TRBJ2-1; v_call: TRBV28; cdr3_aa: CASRPLAGGRNEQFF
j_call: TRBJ1-1; v_call: TRBV12-3/TRBV12-4; cdr3_aa: CASSLGTGVMNTEAFF
j_call: TRBJ2-3; v_call: TRBV19; cdr3_aa: CASSEGLTRTDTQYF
j_call: TRBJ1-2; v_call: TRBV7-2; cdr3_aa: CASSPTGWLDYGYTF
j_call: TRBJ2-2; v_call: TRBV6-2/TRBV6-3; cdr3_aa: CASRESGRNTGELFF
j_call: TRBJ2-7; v_call: TRBV5-1; cdr3_aa: CASSLRQGDYEQYF
j_call: TRBJ2-3; v_call: TRBV5-6; cdr3_aa: CASSLEGGPGRTQYF
j_call: TRBJ2-7; v_call: TRBV5-5; cdr3_aa: CASSPSHRQFKGF
j_call: TRBJ2-2; v_call: TRBV5-1; cdr3_aa: CASSPTETGELFF